This TCR beta chain derives from a study of Ad26.COV2.S vaccination and SARS-CoV-2 variants. Produced via immunoSEQ multiplex PCR; TCRdb's table is partial and in-frame only. This repertoire shows approximately 350,000 clones, 87% found once; its top ten account for roughly 3.6%. Germline values: CDR1 MNHEY, CDR2 SVGAGI. V was pared by 4 bases and J by 4 bases, with 3 bases of the junction left unmatched. There are 14 residues in the CDR3. Study-wide results and limits: From the TCR breadth and depth analyses, total T cell responses may have been underestimated. After vaccination, reports described spike-specific CD8+ and CD4+ T cell responses as showing substantial breadth. Vaccinees displayed broader spike-specific TCR repertoires than placebo recipients.

The sample's treatment: some 20 received Ad26.COV2.S at low or high dose, single or two shots; about 5 received placebo; per-sample allocation not given. Day 63 following the first vaccine or placebo injection was when the samples were taken. Adults aged 18-55 years in Boston included the donor. A word on this clone: What it binds is unknown.

This sequence originates from a person aged 18-65 years who received the Ad26.COV2.S COVID-19 vaccine or a placebo. The chain couples TRBV6-5 to TRBJ2-5, with 10 bases identical to TRBD1. Here the sequenced sample was peripheral blood, taken in a trial of Ad26.COV2.S vaccine versus placebo. The CDR3 here is CASSFRDRGETQYF. CDR3 nucleotides: TGTGCCAGCAGTTTCCGGGACAGGGGAGAGACCCAGTACTTC.